This paragraph reports one TCR beta chain. Its antigen is not identified. The sample comes from a study of T cells in Graves' hyperthyroidism and ophthalmopathy. In patients aged 18 to 65, hyperthyroidism was newly diagnosed, with duration under 2 months. Investigators excluded patients with uncontrolled infection, other autoimmune disease, pregnancy or lactation. RNA transcripts were the template for amplifying TCR beta CDR3 regions. TCR CDR3 regions were first amplified by RT-PCR with HTBI primers. TCRdb passed the multiplex PCR reads through MiXCR, listing each CDR3 protein once. The table lists 700,000 to 850,000 distinct CDR3 sequences, 30% to 40% of them singletons. Per germline, CDR1 SGHDN and CDR2 FVKESK. V lost 5 bases, J lost 2 bases, and 10 bases stayed unmatched. The CDR3 length is 17 residues. General observations from the study: Patients with ophthalmopathy were separated from those with stable hyperthyroidism by a 13 V-J model.

The chain links TRBV14 to TRBJ1-3; 9 bases are a match to TRBD1. Sequenced material: blood. This sequence was found in a middle-aged woman with Graves' hyperthyroidism. The CDR3 DNA sequence: TGTGCCAGCAGCTACAGGACAGGGGTTTTCGCTGGAAACACCATATATTTT. It translates to CASSYRTGVFAGNTIYF.